This T cell receptor (beta chain) came from a study of PD-1 and CTLA-4 blockade in melanoma. V gave up 2 bases and J gave up 1 base; unmatched junction bases: 9. Germline V lookup: CDR1 LGHNT, CDR2 FRNRAP. The CDR3 has 18 residues. TCRdb's table, derived via immunoSEQ multiplex PCR, lists solely in-frame clones and lacks some. This table holds about 16,000 clones, more than 65% found once. This sequence was found in a human donor with melanoma. Here the sequenced sample was CD8+ T cells from peripheral blood, taken before anti-PD-1 treatment. The rearrangement links TRBV12-5 to TRBJ2-2; 8 bases are shared with TRBD2. Here the CDR3 reads CASGLTTGGNQNTGELFF. Here the CDR3 DNA reads TGTGCTAGTGGTTTGACTACGGGGGGGAACCAGAACACCGGGGAGCTGTTTTTT.